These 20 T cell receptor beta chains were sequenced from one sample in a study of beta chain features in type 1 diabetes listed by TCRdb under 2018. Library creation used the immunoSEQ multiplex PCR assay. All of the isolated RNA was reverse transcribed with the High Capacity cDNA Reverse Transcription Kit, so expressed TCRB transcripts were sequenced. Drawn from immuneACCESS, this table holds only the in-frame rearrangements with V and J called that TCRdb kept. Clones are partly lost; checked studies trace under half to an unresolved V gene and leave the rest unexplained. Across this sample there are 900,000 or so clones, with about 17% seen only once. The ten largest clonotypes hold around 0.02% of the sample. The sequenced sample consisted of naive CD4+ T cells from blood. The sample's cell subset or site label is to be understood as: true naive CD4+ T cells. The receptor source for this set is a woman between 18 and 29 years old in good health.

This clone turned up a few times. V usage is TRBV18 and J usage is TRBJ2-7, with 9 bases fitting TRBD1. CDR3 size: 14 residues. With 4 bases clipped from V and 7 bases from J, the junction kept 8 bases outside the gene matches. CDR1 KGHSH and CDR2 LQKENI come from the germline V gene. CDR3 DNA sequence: TGTGCCAGCTCACGCAACAGGGGGCAGGGAGAGCAGTACTTC. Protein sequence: CASSRNRGQGEQYF.

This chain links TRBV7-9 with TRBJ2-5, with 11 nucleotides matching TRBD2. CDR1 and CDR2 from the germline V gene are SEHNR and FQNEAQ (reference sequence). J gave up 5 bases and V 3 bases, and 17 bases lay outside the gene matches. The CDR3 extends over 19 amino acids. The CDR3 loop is CASSLFVELAGASGETQYF. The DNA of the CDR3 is TGTGCCAGCAGCTTGTTCGTCGAACTAGCGGGAGCGTCGGGGGAGACCCAGTACTTC.

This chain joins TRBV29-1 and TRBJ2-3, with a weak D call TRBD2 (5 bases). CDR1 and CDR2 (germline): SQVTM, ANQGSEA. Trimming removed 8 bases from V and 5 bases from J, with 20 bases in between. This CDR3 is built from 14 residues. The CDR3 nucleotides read TGCAGCCTGGTCTCGGGGAACTATCGAGATACGCAGTATTTT. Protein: CSLVSGNYRDTQYF.

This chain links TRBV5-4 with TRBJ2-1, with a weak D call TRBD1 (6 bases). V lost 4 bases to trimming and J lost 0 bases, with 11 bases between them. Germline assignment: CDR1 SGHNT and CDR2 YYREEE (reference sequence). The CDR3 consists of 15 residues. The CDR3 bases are TGTGCCAGCAGCACAACGACAGGCTCCTACAATGAGCAGTTCTTC. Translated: CASSTTTGSYNEQFF. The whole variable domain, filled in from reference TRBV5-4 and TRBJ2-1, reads ETGVTQSPTHLIKTRGQQVTLRCSSQSGHNTVSWYQQALGQGPQFIFQYYREEENGRGNFPPRFSGLQFPNYSSELNVNALELDDSALYLCASSTTTGSYNEQFFGPGTRLTVL.

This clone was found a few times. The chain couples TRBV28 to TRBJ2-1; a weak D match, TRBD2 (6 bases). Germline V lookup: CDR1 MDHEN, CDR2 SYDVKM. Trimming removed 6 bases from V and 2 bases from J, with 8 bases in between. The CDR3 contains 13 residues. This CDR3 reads CASRGGAYNEQFF. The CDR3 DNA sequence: TGTGCCAGCAGGGGCGGGGCCTACAATGAGCAGTTCTTC.

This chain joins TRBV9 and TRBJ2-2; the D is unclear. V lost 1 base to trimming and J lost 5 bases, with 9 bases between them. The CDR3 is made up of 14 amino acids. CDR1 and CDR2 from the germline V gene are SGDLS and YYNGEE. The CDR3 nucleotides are TGTGCCAGCAGCGTACCCGCAGAGACCGGGGAGCTGTTTTTT. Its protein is CASSVPAETGELFF.

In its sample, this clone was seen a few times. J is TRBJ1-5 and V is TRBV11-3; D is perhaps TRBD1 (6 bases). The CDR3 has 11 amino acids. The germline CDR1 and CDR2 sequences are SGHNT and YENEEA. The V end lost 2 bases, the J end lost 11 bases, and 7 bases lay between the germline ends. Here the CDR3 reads CASSLSGAQHF. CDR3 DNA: TGTGCCAGCAGCTTATCAGGGGCCCAGCATTTT.

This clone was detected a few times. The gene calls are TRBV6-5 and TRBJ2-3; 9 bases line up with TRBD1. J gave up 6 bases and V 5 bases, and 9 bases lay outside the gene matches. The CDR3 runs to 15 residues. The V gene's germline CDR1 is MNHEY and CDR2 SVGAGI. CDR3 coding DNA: TGTGCCAGCAGTCCTGGGGGACAGGGCCCCGATACGCAGTATTTT. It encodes CASSPGGQGPDTQYF.

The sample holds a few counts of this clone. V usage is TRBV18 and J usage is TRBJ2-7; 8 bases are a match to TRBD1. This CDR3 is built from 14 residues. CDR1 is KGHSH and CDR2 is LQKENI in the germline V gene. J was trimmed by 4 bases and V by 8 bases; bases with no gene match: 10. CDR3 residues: CASGQGIGGYEQYF. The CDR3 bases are TGTGCCAGCGGACAGGGAATCGGCGGATACGAGCAGTACTTC.

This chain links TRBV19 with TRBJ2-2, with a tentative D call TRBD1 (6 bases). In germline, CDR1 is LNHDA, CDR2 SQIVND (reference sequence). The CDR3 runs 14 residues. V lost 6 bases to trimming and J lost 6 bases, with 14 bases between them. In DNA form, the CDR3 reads TGTGCCAGTAGGGACAGCTGGGCGGCCGGGGAGCTGTTTTTT. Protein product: CASRDSWAAGELFF.

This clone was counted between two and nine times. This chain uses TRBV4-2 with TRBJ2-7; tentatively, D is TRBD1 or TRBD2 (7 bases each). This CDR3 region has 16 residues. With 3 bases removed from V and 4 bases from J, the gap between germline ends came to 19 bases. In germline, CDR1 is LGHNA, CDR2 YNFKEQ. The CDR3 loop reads CASSHRGGKAPYEQYF. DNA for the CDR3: TGTGCCAGCAGCCACAGGGGGGGTAAGGCCCCATACGAGCAGTACTTC.

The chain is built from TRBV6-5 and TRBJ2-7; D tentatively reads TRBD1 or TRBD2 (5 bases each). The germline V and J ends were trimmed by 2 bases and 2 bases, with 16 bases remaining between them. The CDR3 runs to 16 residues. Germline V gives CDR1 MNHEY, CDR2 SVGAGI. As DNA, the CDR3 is TGTGCCAGCAGTTACCATTCGTGGGGGTCAACCTACGAGCAGTACTTC. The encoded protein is CASSYHSWGSTYEQYF.

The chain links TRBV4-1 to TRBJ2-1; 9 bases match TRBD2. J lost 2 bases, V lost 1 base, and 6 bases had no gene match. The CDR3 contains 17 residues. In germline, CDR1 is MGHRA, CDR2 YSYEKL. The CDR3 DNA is TGCGCCAGCAGCCAAGTATTAGCGGGAGTTCCCTACAATGAGCAGTTCTTC. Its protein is CASSQVLAGVPYNEQFF.

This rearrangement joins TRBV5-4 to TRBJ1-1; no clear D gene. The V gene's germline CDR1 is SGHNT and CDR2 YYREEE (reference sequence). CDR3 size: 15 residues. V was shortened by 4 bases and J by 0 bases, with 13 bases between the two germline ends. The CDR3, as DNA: TGTGCCAGCAGCAAACAAACACAGCTGAACACTGAAGCTTTCTTT. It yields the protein CASSKQTQLNTEAFF. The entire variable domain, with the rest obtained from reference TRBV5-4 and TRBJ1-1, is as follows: ETGVTQSPTHLIKTRGQQVTLRCSSQSGHNTVSWYQQALGQGPQFIFQYYREEENGRGNFPPRFSGLQFPNYSSELNVNALELDDSALYLCASSKQTQLNTEAFFGQGTRLTVV.

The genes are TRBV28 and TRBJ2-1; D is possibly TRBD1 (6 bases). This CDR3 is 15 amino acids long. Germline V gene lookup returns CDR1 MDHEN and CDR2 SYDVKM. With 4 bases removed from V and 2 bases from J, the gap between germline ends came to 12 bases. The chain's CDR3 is CASSSSGVTYNEQFF. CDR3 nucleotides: TGTGCCAGCAGTTCCTCAGGGGTCACCTACAATGAGCAGTTCTTC.

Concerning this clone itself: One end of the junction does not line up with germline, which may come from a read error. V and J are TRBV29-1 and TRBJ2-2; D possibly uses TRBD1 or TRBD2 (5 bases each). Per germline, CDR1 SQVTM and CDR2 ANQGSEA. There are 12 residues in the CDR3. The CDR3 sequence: CSVEGTTGELFF. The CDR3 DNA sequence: TGCAGCGTGGAAGGGACCACCGGGGAGCTGTTTTTT.

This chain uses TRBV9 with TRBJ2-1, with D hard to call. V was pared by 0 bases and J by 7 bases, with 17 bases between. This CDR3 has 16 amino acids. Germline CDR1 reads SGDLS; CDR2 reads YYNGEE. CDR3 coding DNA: TGTGCCAGCAGCGTAGGGGCCGCGTACTTCGAGAATGAGCAGTTCTTC. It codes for CASSVGAAYFENEQFF.

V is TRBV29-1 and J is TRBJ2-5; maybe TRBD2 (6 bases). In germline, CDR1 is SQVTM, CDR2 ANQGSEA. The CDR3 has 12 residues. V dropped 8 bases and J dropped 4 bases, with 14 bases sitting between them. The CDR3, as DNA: TGCAGCTCACGCGGGGTGGGAGAGACCCAGTACTTC. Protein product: CSSRGVGETQYF.

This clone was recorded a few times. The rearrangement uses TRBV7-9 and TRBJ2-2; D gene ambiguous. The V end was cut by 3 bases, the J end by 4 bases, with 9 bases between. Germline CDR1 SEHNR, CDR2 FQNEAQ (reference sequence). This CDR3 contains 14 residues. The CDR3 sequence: CASSFVQFTGELFF. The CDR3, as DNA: TGTGCCAGCAGCTTTGTACAGTTCACCGGGGAGCTGTTTTTT.

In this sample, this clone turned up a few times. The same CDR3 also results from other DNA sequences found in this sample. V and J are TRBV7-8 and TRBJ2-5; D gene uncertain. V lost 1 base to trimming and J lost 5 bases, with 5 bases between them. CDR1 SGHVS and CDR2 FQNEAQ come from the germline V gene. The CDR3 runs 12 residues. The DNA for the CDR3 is TGTGCCAGCAGCTTAGGGCTTGAGACCCAGTACTTC. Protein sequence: CASSLGLETQYF.